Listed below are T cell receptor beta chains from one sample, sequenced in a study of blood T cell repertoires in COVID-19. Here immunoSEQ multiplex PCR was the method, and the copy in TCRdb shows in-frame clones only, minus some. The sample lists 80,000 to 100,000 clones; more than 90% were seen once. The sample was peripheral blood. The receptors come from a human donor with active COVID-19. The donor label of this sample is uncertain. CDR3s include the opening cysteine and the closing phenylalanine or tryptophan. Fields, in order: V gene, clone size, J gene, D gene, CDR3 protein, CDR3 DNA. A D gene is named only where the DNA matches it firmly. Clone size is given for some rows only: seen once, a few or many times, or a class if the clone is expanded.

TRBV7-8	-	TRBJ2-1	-	CASSRPTAYNEQFF	TGTGCCAGCAGCCGACCCACAGCTTACAATGAGCAGTTCTTC
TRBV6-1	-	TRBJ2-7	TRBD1	CASSESGQGEQYF	TGTGCCAGCAGTGAATCCGGACAGGGTGAGCAGTACTTC
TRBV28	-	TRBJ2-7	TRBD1	CASSSWDRSYEQYF	TGTGCCAGCAGTTCCTGGGACAGGAGTTACGAGCAGTACTTC
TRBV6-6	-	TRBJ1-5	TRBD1	CASSLPAGQGSQPQHF	TGTGCCAGCAGCCTACCCGCGGGACAGGGAAGTCAGCCCCAGCATTTT
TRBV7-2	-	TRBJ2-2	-	CASSLDRAGELFF	TGTGCCAGCAGCTTAGATCGAGCCGGGGAGCTGTTTTTT
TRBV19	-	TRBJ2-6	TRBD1	CASTRDRVSGANVLTF	TGTGCCAGTACTAGGGACAGGGTATCTGGGGCCAACGTCCTGACTTTC
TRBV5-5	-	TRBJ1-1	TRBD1	CASSVGTDTEAFF	TGTGCCAGCAGCGTCGGGACAGACACTGAAGCTTTCTTT
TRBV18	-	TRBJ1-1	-	CASSPLTGNEAFF	TGTGCCAGCTCACCCTTAACAGGGAATGAAGCTTTCTTT
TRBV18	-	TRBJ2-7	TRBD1	CASSPQRTGAGEQYF	TGTGCCAGCTCACCACAACGGACAGGGGCAGGGGAGCAGTACTTC
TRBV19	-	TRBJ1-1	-	CASSEYTEAFF	TGTGCCAGTAGTGAGTACACTGAAGCTTTCTTT
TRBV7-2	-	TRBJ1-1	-	CASSFQGHMNTEAFF	TGTGCCAGCAGCTTCCAGGGGCACATGAACACTGAAGCTTTCTTT
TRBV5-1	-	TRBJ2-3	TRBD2	CASRIGGSVVDTQYF	TGCGCCAGCAGGATCGGCGGGAGTGTCGTAGATACGCAGTATTTT
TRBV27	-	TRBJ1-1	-	CASSLSEVTEAFF	TGTGCCAGCAGTTTATCTGAGGTCACTGAAGCTTTCTTT
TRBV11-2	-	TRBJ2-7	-	CASSLVAAYEQYF	TGTGCCAGCAGCTTAGTGGCAGCCTACGAGCAGTACTTC
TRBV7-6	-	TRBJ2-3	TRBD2	CASSFSRTSGVGVLDTQYF	TGTGCCAGCAGCTTCTCCAGGACTAGCGGAGTTGGGGTGCTGGATACGCAGTATTTT
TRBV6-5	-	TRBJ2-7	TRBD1	CASSYSGQGAYEQYF	TGTGCCAGCAGTTACTCCGGACAGGGCGCCTACGAGCAGTACTTC
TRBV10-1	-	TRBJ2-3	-	CASSEGVSTDTQYF	TGCGCCAGCAGTGAAGGGGTGAGCACAGATACGCAGTATTTT
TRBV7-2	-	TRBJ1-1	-	CASSFELWAEAFF	TGTGCCAGCAGCTTCGAACTATGGGCTGAAGCTTTCTTT
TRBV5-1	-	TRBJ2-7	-	CASSLEGVPNEQYF	TGCGCCAGCAGCTTGGAGGGGGTTCCCAACGAGCAGTACTTC
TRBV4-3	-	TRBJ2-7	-	CASSQWHRQAVGGEQYF	TGCGCCAGCAGTCAATGGCATCGTCAGGCCGTGGGGGGCGAGCAGTACTTC
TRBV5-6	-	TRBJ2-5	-	CASSLVYGGQETQYF	TGTGCCAGCAGCTTGGTGTACGGGGGACAAGAGACCCAGTACTTC
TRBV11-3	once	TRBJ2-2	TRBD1	CASSSSGQFTGELFF	TGTGCCAGCAGCTCCTCGGGACAGTTTACCGGGGAGCTGTTTTTT
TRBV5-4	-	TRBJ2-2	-	CASSSLLTGELFF	TGTGCCAGCAGCTCACTTCTCACCGGGGAGCTGTTTTTT
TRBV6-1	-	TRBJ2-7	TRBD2	CASSAMTSGSSYEQYF	TGTGCCAGCAGTGCCATGACTAGCGGGAGTTCCTACGAGCAGTACTTC
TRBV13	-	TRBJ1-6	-	CASRALAGTSNPPLHF	TGTGCCAGCAGAGCTTTAGCCGGGACTAGTAATCCACCCCTCCACTTT
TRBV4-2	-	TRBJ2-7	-	CASSRLLDISYEQYF	TGTGCCAGCAGCCGCCTACTAGACATATCCTACGAGCAGTACTTC
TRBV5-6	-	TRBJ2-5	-	CASSLWGVYQETQYF	TGTGCCAGCAGCTTGTGGGGGGTGTACCAAGAGACCCAGTACTTC
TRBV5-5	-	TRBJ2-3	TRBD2	CASSSTSGPSADTQYF	TGTGCCAGCAGTTCGACTAGCGGGCCTAGCGCAGATACGCAGTATTTT
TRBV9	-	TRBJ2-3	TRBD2	CASSTSGVGTDTQYF	TGTGCCAGCAGCACAAGCGGGGTTGGCACAGATACGCAGTATTTT
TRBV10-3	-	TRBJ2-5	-	CAMHRDPQETQYF	TGTGCCATGCACAGGGACCCCCAAGAGACCCAGTACTTC
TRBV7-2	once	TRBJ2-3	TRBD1	CASSLRRQGATADTQYF	TGTGCCAGCAGCTTGAGACGACAGGGGGCTACTGCAGATACGCAGTATTTT
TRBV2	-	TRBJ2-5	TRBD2	CASSRLAGPQETQYF	TGTGCCAGCAGTAGACTAGCGGGGCCCCAAGAGACCCAGTACTTC
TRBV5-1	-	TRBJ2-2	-	CASSLATNTGELFF	TGCGCCAGCAGCTTGGCCACGAACACCGGGGAGCTGTTTTTT
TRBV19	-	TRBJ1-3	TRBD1	CASTQTGYGNTIYF	TGTGCCAGTACCCAGACAGGGTACGGAAACACCATATATTTT
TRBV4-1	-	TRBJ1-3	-	CASSQDRAGNTIYF	TGCGCCAGCAGCCAAGACAGGGCAGGAAACACCATATATTTT
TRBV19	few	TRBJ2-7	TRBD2	CASSTGLEFTAFEQYF	TGTGCCAGTAGTACGGGACTAGAATTTACCGCCTTCGAGCAGTACTTC
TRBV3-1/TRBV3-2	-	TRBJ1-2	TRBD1	CASSAPRTGGDYGYTF	TGTGCCAGCAGCGCCCCGAGGACAGGGGGCGACTATGGCTACACCTTC
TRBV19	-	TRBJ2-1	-	CASSIAGNEQFF	TGTGCCAGTAGTATCGCAGGCAATGAGCAGTTCTTC
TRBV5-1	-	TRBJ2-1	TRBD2	CASSYSGSSYNEQFF	TGCGCCAGCAGCTATAGCGGGAGCTCCTACAATGAGCAGTTCTTC
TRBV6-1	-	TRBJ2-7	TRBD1	CASSEARDRGTYEQYF	TGTGCCAGCAGTGAAGCTCGGGACAGGGGGACATACGAGCAGTACTTC
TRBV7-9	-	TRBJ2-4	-	CASSPRLDPPF	TGTGCCAGCAGCCCCCGACTAGATCCTCCCTTC
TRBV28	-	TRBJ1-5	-	CASRGSNQPQHF	TGTGCCAGCAGGGGCAGCAATCAGCCCCAGCATTTT
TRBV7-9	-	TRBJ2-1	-	CASSPLAYNEQFF	TGTGCCAGCAGCCCTCTAGCGTACAATGAGCAGTTCTTC
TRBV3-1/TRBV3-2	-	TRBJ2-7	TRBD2	CASSPTSGTSYEQYF	TGTGCCAGCAGCCCTACTAGCGGGACCTCCTACGAGCAGTACTTC
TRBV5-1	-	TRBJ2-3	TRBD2	CASSLGLAGGPEDTQYF	TGCGCCAGCAGCTTGGGACTGGCGGGAGGGCCAGAAGATACGCAGTATTTT
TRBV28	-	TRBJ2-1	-	CASSLADQDYHEQFF	TGTGCCAGCAGTTTGGCAGACCAAGACTATCATGAGCAGTTCTTC
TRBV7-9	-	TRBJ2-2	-	CASSLTSGSTRGGELFF	TGTGCCAGCAGCTTAACCAGCGGCTCTACTCGGGGCGGGGAGCTGTTTTTT
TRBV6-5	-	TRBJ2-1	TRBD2	CASGGRVRYNEQFF	TGTGCCAGCGGCGGGAGGGTTCGGTACAATGAGCAGTTCTTC
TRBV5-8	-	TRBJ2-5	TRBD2	CASSPGLAGQETQYF	TGTGCCAGCAGCCCCGGACTAGCGGGGCAAGAGACCCAGTACTTC
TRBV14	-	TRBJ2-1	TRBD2	CASSQIGGDYNEQFF	TGTGCCAGCAGCCAAATCGGGGGGGACTACAATGAGCAGTTCTTC
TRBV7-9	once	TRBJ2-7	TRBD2	CASSSRLAGTYEQYF	TGTGCCAGCAGCTCGAGACTAGCGGGAACCTACGAGCAGTACTTC
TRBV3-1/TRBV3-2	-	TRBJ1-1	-	CASRGGAYTEAFF	TGTGCCTCACGGGGCGGGGCTTACACTGAAGCTTTCTTT